This passage covers 28 T cell receptor beta chains from one sample sequenced in a study of blood T cell repertoires in COVID-19. Generated by immunoSEQ multiplex PCR, the TCRdb table keeps only in-frame clones and is missing some. The sample has over 20,000 clones; roughly 85% are singletons. The sample consisted of peripheral blood. The receptors were gathered from a human donor in a cohort sampled during active COVID-19.

The V call is TRBV2, the J call TRBJ1-2, with 9 bases aligning to TRBD1. This CDR3 spans 15 amino acids. The germline CDR1 and CDR2 sequences are SNHLY and FYNNEI. The trim removed 6 bases at V and 8 bases at J, leaving 13 bases unmatched. The CDR3 bases are TGTGCCAGCAGCAGGGGGACAGGGAGGGCCGGAGGCTACACCTTC. Translating gives CASSRGTGRAGGYTF.

The count of this clone is one. V gene TRBV20-1 combines with J gene TRBJ2-4; D is ambiguous. Trimming stripped 3 bases from V and 4 bases from J, with 7 bases between. The CDR3 length is 12 residues. Germline CDR1 and CDR2: DFQATT and SNEGSKA (reference sequence). The CDR3: CSASPHKNIQYF. The CDR3 nucleotides read TGCAGTGCTAGTCCCCATAAAAACATTCAGTACTTC.

This clone has a handful of counts. This chain connects TRBV2 to TRBJ2-2; TRBD2 agrees at 7 bases. V dropped 6 bases and J dropped 6; count of bases not matched to a gene: 10. CDR1 and CDR2 from the germline V gene are SNHLY and FYNNEI. The CDR3 loop spans 15 amino acids. The CDR3 bases are TGTGCCAGCAGGCCGACTAGCAGCGCGGCCGGGGAGCTGTTTTTT. Amino acid sequence: CASRPTSSAAGELFF.

The V call is TRBV30, the J call TRBJ1-2; 7 nucleotides align to TRBD1. The CDR3 is 10 residues long. Germline V gene sequence: CDR1 GTSNPN, CDR2 SVGIG (reference sequence). This CDR3 reads CATGTHGYTF. In DNA, the CDR3 is TGTGCGACAGGGACTCACGGCTACACCTTC.

The table lists this clone with a count of one. The chain joins TRBV6-6 to TRBJ1-2, with 9 bases identical to TRBD1. This CDR3 has 14 residues. V gave up 5 bases and J gave up 0 bases; unmatched junction bases: 1. Germline-derived CDR1 and CDR2 are MNHNY and SVGAGI (reference sequence). CDR3 nucleotides: TGTGCCAGCAGTAGGGACAGGGCTAACTATGGCTACACCTTC. Protein product: CASSRDRANYGYTF.

The J gene is TRBJ2-2, the V gene TRBV4-1, with a possible D match to TRBD2 (7 bases). Germline lookup yields CDR1 MGHRA and CDR2 YSYEKL. CDR3 size: 14 residues. Trimming removed 7 bases from V and 7 bases from J, with 16 bases in between. The CDR3 protein is CASTLEGGNGELFF. In DNA, the CDR3 is TGCGCCAGCACCTTAGAGGGGGGGAACGGGGAGCTGTTTTTT.

The chain joins TRBV9 to TRBJ2-2, with a tentative D call TRBD1 (6 bases). This CDR3 spans 16 amino acids. Germline V gene sequence: CDR1 SGDLS, CDR2 YYNGEE. Trimming shortened V by 0 bases and J by 4 bases, and 13 bases separated the two germline ends. In DNA, the CDR3 is TGTGCCAGCAGCGTAGCGGGACATGGATCCACCGGGGAGCTGTTTTTT. Protein product: CASSVAGHGSTGELFF.

The chain carries TRBV3-1 (or the pseudogene TRBV3-2) and TRBJ1-1, with D tentatively TRBD1 (5 bases). The V and J ends lost 2 bases and 3 bases respectively, with 10 bases between them. The length of the CDR3 is 14 residues. CDR1 and CDR2 (germline): LGHDT, YNNKEL (reference sequence). The CDR3 reads CASSQLGGDTEAFF. In DNA form, the CDR3 reads TGTGCCAGCAGCCAACTTGGGGGGGACACTGAAGCTTTCTTT.

J is TRBJ2-4 and V is TRBV5-5; D is perhaps TRBD1 (5 bases). This CDR3 comprises 14 residues. CDR1 is SGHKS, CDR2 YYEKEE, per germline (reference sequence). The V and J ends lost 4 bases and 1 base respectively, with 9 bases between them. CDR3 DNA sequence: TGTGCCAGCAGCCTTTCAGGGGCCAAAAACATTCAGTACTTC. Translating gives CASSLSGAKNIQYF.

The V and J genes are TRBV5-1 and TRBJ2-7; 8 positions agree with TRBD1. The germline CDR1 and CDR2 sequences are SGHRS and YFSETQ. This CDR3 contains 15 residues. V was pared by 6 bases and J by 4 bases, with 12 bases of the junction left unmatched. The CDR3 sequence is CASKIGQGVSYEQYF. The CDR3 bases are TGCGCCAGCAAGATAGGACAGGGAGTCTCATACGAGCAGTACTTC.

This sequence joins TRBV4-3 and TRBJ1-2, with TRBD1 matching 8 bases. The CDR3 runs to 14 residues. V dropped 4 bases and J dropped 4; count of bases not matched to a gene: 5. Germline values: CDR1 LGHNA, CDR2 YSLEER. CDR3 nucleotide sequence: TGCGCCAGCAGCCCCACAGGGGGGGGCTATGGCTACACCTTC. Translated: CASSPTGGGYGYTF.

The chain couples TRBV30 to TRBJ1-2; 9 bases are a match to TRBD1. Germline loops: CDR1 GTSNPN, CDR2 SVGIG (reference sequence). This CDR3 is built from 14 residues. V was pared by 8 bases and J by 8 bases, with 15 bases of the junction left unmatched. CDR3 in amino acids: CARPRTGAAGGYTF. As DNA, the CDR3 is TGTGCCCGTCCGAGGACAGGGGCCGCTGGCGGCTACACCTTC.

The rearrangement uses TRBV4-2 and TRBJ2-1; 7 nucleotides line up with TRBD2. J gave up 0 bases and V 1 base, and 0 bases lay outside the gene matches. Germline V CDR1 and CDR2: LGHNA, YNFKEQ. This CDR3 contains 15 residues. The CDR3 sequence is CASSQGTSSYNEQFF. The CDR3 DNA sequence: TGTGCCAGCAGCCAAGGGACTAGCTCCTACAATGAGCAGTTCTTC.

CDR3 residues: CASSLARRDRNMNTEAFF. CDR3 bases: TGTGCCAGCAGCTTAGCTCGTAGGGACAGAAACATGAACACTGAAGCTTTCTTT. The chain couples TRBV11-2 to TRBJ1-1; TRBD1 aligns across 7 bases. V trimming: 1 base; J trimming: 0 bases; junction bases outside the gene matches: 11. Germline CDR1 and CDR2: SGHAT and FQNNGV. CDR3 size: 18 residues. The full variable domain, in which reference TRBV11-2 and TRBJ1-1 provide the parts outside the CDR3, is EAGVAQSPRYKIIEKRQSVAFWCNPISGHATLYWYQQILGQGPKLLIQFQNNGVVDDSQLPKDRFSAERLKGVDSTLKIQPAKLEDSAVYLCASSLARRDRNMNTEAFFGQGTRLTVV.

The chain carries TRBV15 and TRBJ1-5; no firm D call. CDR3 length: 15 residues. Per the germline V gene, CDR1 is LNHNV and CDR2 is YYDKDF (reference sequence). V lost 5 bases and J 1 base, leaving 12 bases between the germline ends. The CDR3 DNA follows: TGTGCCACCAGCCGGACTAGAGGGAGCAATCAGCCCCAGCATTTT. This codes for CATSRTRGSNQPQHF.

J is TRBJ1-4 and V is TRBV28; 7 nucleotides agree with TRBD1. V lost 7 bases, J lost 6 bases, and 11 bases stayed unmatched. CDR3 length: 15 amino acids. Germline lookup yields CDR1 MDHEN and CDR2 SYDVKM. The CDR3 protein is CASTLRRGRDEKLFF. CDR3 nucleotide sequence: TGTGCCAGCACCCTCCGGAGGGGGCGCGATGAAAAACTGTTTTTT.

The chain is built from TRBV28 and TRBJ2-5; 7 bases are a match to TRBD1. Trimming removed 5 bases from V and 2 bases from J; junction bases left unmatched: 8. The germline V gene has CDR1 MDHEN and CDR2 SYDVKM. The CDR3 loop spans 15 amino acids. CDR3 in amino acids: CASSHRGLGQETQYF. Written as DNA, the CDR3 is TGTGCCAGCAGTCACAGGGGTTTGGGACAAGAGACCCAGTACTTC. The whole variable domain, remainder taken from reference TRBV28 and TRBJ2-5, is DVKVTQSSRYLVKRTGEKVFLECVQDMDHENMFWYRQDPGLGLRLIYFSYDVKMKEKGDIPEGYSVSREKKERFSLILESASTNQTSMYLCASSHRGLGQETQYFGPGTRLLVL.

V usage is TRBV27 and J usage is TRBJ1-2, with 10 nucleotides matching TRBD1. Germline assignment: CDR1 MNHEY and CDR2 SMNVEV (reference sequence). The CDR3 is made up of 14 amino acids. V shed 4 bases, J shed 9 bases, and the junction held 8 bases outside the gene matches. The CDR3 loop is CASSSPGTGVRYTF. The CDR3 nucleotides read TGTGCCAGCAGTTCTCCCGGGACAGGGGTGCGCTACACCTTC.

The rearrangement joins TRBV6-6 to TRBJ1-5; D is unresolved. CDR1 and CDR2 (germline): MNHNY, SVGAGI (reference sequence). There are 15 residues in the CDR3. Trimming left V 5 bases short and J 4 bases short, with 15 bases between. The CDR3 region has the DNA TGTGCCAGCAGTCCCCTGATTGACTTTAATCAGCCCCAGCATTTT. Its protein is CASSPLIDFNQPQHF.

The gene calls are TRBV2 and TRBJ1-2, with TRBD1 matching over 8 bases. CDR1 is SNHLY, CDR2 FYNNEI, per germline. This CDR3 is 13 amino acids long. V gave up 6 bases and J gave up 4 bases; unmatched junction bases: 4. The CDR3 coding sequence is TGTGCCAGCAGCCAGACAGGGGTCTATGGCTACACCTTC. Translating it yields CASSQTGVYGYTF.

J is TRBJ1-2 and V is TRBV6-5, with 10 bases fitting TRBD1. CDR3 size: 14 residues. CDR1 is MNHEY, CDR2 SVGAGI, per germline. V dropped 0 bases and J dropped 8; count of bases not matched to a gene: 3. CDR3 sequence reads: CASSYSGQGSGYTF. The CDR3 nucleotides are TGTGCCAGCAGTTACTCGGGACAGGGGAGCGGCTACACCTTC.

V and J are TRBV18 and TRBJ2-7; D ambiguous. The germline gives CDR1 KGHSH, CDR2 LQKENI. There are 16 residues in the CDR3. V lost 0 bases and J lost 6, with 18 bases in between. The CDR3 protein is CASSPPNTKNQVEQYF. CDR3 coding DNA: TGTGCCAGCTCACCACCGAATACTAAAAACCAAGTCGAGCAGTACTTC.

The rearrangement links TRBV5-4 to TRBJ1-3; D is undetermined. Germline V gene sequence: CDR1 SGHNT, CDR2 YYREEE (reference sequence). Trimming shortened V by 5 bases and J by 0 bases, and 6 bases separated the two germline ends. The CDR3 runs to 13 residues. CDR3 in DNA: TGTGCCAGCAGTTACAGCTCTGGAAACACCATATATTTT. Its translation: CASSYSSGNTIYF. Based on the CDR3 plus reference TRBV5-4 and TRBJ1-3, the full variable domain is ETGVTQSPTHLIKTRGQQVTLRCSSQSGHNTVSWYQQALGQGPQFIFQYYREEENGRGNFPPRFSGLQFPNYSSELNVNALELDDSALYLCASSYSSGNTIYFGEGSWLTVV.

Of note for this clone: Given the absence of the conserved phenylalanine or tryptophan at the CDR3 end, a read error is likely. The DNA is left out, because the CDR3 cannot be placed on it with certainty; the CDR3 is given as TCRdb lists it. The chain has TRBV19 and TRBJ1-1; the table's TRBD1 call for D was not verified on the DNA. Germline values: CDR1 LNHDA, CDR2 SQIVND (reference sequence). The CDR3 sequence runs 11 residues, both termini included. CDR3 in amino acids: CASSILQQGNV.

This clone is medium-sized within its sample. The rearrangement links TRBV25-1 to TRBJ1-4, with D hard to call. Trimming cost V 7 bases and J 8 bases, with 14 bases left between them. The germline gives CDR1 MGHDK, CDR2 SYGVNS. This CDR3 contains 13 residues. Here the CDR3 DNA reads TGTGCCAGCACCCCGGCGGGAGGGGAAAAACTGTTTTTT. Translated, it gives CASTPAGGEKLFF.

The chain employs TRBV27 and TRBJ2-1; no definite D call. The CDR3 extends over 17 amino acids. Germline CDR1 MNHEY, CDR2 SMNVEV (reference sequence). V was shortened by 1 base and J by 6 bases, with 19 bases between the two germline ends. The CDR3 coding sequence is TGTGCCAGCAGTTTATGGTTCAGGCAGGATTACGTCAATGAGCAGTTCTTC. This codes for CASSLWFRQDYVNEQFF.

V is TRBV30 and J is TRBJ2-2; TRBD1 might be the D (5 bases). CDR1 is GTSNPN and CDR2 is SVGIG in the germline V gene (reference sequence). The CDR3 length is 15 residues. The V end lost 5 bases, the J end lost 1 base, and 14 bases lay between the germline ends. The CDR3 DNA follows: TGTGCCTGGTGGATAGGGGCCTTGAACACCGGGGAGCTGTTTTTT. Translated: CAWWIGALNTGELFF.

The chain is built from TRBV9 and TRBJ1-4; no clear D. The CDR3 length is 18 residues. The V and J ends lost 6 bases and 0 bases respectively, with 21 bases between them. Germline V gene sequence: CDR1 SGDLS, CDR2 YYNGEE. The CDR3 DNA follows: TGTGCCAGCACCCGTGGGGAGGGCCTCGGGACAACTAATGAAAAACTGTTTTTT. Amino acids: CASTRGEGLGTTNEKLFF.